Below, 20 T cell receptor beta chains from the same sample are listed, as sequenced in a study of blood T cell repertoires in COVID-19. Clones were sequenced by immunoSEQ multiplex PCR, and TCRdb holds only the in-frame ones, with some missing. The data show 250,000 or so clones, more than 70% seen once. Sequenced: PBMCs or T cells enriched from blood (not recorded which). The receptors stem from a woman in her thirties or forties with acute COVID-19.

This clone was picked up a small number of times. The DNA for the CDR3 is TGTGCCAGCAGCCCCACCGGACAGCCCACAGATACGCAGTATTTT. This translates into CASSPTGQPTDTQYF. The rearrangement links TRBV7-8 to TRBJ2-3, with a tentative D call TRBD1 (6 bases). The germline gives CDR1 SGHVS, CDR2 FQNEAQ. The CDR3 runs 15 residues. V dropped 5 bases and J dropped 2 bases, with 14 bases sitting between them.

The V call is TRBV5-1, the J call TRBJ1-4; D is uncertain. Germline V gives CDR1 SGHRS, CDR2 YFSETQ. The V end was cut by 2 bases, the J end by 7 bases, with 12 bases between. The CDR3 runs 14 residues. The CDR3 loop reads CASSLERGSEKLFF. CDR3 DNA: TGCGCCAGCAGCTTAGAGAGAGGAAGTGAAAAACTGTTTTTT.

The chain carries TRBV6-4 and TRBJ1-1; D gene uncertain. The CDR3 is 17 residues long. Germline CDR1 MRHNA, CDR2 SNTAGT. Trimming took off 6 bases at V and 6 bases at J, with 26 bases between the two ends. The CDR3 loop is CASRVRGRVDLGSEAFF. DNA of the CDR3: TGTGCCAGCAGGGTCCGAGGGAGGGTGGACCTGGGTTCTGAAGCTTTCTTT.

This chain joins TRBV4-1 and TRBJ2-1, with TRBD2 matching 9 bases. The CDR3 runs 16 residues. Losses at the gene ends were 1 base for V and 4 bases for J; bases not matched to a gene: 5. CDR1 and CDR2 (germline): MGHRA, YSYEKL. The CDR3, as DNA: TGCGCCAGCAGCCAAGTTCGACTAGCGGTTTACAATGAGCAGTTCTTC. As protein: CASSQVRLAVYNEQFF.

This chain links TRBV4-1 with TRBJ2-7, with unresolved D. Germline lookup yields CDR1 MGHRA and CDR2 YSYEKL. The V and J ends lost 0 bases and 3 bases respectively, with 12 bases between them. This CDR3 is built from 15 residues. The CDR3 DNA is TGCGCCAGCAGCCAAGAGTTTTTAAAAATCTACGAGCAGTACGTC. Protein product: CASSQEFLKIYEQYV.

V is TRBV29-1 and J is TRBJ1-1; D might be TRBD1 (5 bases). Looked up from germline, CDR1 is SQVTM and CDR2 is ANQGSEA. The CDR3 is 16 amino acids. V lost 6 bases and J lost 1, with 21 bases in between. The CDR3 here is CSVARTQNLRNTEAFF. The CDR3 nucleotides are TGCAGCGTGGCACGGACACAAAATTTGCGGAACACTGAAGCTTTCTTT.

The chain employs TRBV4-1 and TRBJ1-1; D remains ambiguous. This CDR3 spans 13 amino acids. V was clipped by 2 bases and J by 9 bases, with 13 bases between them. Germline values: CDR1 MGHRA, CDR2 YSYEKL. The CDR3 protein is CASSQSLPGKAFF. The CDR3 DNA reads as TGCGCCAGCAGCCAAAGCTTGCCGGGGAAAGCTTTCTTT.

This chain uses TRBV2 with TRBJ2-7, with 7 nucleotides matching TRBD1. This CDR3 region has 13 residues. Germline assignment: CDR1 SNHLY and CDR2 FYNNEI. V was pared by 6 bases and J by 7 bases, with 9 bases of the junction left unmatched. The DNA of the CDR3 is TGTGCCAGCAGAGAAACAGGGGTCTGGGAGCAGTACGTC. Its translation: CASRETGVWEQYV.

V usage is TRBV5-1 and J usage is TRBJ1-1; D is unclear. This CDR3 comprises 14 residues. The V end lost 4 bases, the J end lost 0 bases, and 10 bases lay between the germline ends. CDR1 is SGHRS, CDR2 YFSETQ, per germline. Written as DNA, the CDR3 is TGCGCCAGCAGCGCGTCTCCGGTGAACACTGAAGCTTTCTTT. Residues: CASSASPVNTEAFF.

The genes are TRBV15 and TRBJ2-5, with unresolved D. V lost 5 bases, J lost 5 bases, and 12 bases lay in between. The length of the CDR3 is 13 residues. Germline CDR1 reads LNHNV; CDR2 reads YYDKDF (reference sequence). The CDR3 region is CATSRAPVETQYF. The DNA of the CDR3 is TGTGCCACCAGCCGCGCCCCGGTCGAGACCCAGTACTTC.

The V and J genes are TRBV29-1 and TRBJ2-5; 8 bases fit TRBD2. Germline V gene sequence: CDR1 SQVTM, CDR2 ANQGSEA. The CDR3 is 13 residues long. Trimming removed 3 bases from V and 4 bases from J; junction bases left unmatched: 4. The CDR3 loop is CSVDGRGGETQYF. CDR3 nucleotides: TGCAGCGTTGATGGACGGGGGGGAGAGACCCAGTACTTC.

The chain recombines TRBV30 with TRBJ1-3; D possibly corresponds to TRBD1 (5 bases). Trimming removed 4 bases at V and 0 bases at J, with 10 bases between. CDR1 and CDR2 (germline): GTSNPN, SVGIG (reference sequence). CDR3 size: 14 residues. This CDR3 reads CAWMIGVSGNTIYF. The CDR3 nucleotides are TGTGCCTGGATGATAGGGGTCTCTGGAAACACCATATATTTT.

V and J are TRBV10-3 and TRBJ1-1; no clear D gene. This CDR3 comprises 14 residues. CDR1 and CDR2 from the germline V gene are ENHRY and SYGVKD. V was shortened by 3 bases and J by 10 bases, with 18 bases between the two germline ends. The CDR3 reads CAISDGVIRFGAFF. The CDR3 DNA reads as TGTGCCATCAGTGATGGAGTTATTCGTTTCGGAGCTTTCTTT.

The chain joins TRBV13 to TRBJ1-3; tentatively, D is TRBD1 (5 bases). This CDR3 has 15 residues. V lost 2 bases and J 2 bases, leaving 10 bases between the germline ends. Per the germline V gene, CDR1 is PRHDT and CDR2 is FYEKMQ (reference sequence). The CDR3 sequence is CASSLQAGPGNTIYF. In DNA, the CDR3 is TGTGCCAGCAGCTTACAGGCAGGGCCTGGAAACACCATATATTTT.

The CDR3 region is CASSDSPRRGFEETQYF. CDR3 DNA sequence: TGTGCCAGCAGTGATTCGCCTCGAAGGGGGTTCGAAGAGACCCAGTACTTC. The genes are TRBV2 and TRBJ2-5; tentative D call: TRBD1 (6 bases). The CDR3 spans 17 residues. Germline V gene sequence: CDR1 SNHLY, CDR2 FYNNEI. Trimming took off 3 bases at V and 3 bases at J, with 20 bases between the two ends.

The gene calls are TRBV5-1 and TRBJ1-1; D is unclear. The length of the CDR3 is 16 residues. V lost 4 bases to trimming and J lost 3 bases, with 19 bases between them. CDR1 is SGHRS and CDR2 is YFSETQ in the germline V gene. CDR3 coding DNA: TGCGCCAGCAGCCCTGGGGTGGGAGTAATGGACACTGAAGCTTTCTTT. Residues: CASSPGVGVMDTEAFF.

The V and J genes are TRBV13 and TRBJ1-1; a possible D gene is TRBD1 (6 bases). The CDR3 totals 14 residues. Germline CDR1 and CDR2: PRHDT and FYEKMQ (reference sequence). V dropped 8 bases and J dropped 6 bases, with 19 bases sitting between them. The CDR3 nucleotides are TGTGCCAGCGACCTCGCAGGGGTTGGCCCTGAAGCTTTCTTT. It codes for CASDLAGVGPEAFF.

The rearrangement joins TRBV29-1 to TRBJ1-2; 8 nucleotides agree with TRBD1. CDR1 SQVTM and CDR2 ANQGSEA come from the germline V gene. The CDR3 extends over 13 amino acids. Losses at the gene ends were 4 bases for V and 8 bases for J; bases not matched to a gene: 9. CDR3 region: CSVVSQGAVGYTF. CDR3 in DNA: TGCAGCGTTGTAAGTCAGGGGGCTGTAGGCTACACCTTC. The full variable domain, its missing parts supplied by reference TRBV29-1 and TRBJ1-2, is SAVISQKPSRDICQRGTSLTIQCQVDSQVTMMFWYRQQPGQSLTLIATANQGSEATYESGFVIDKFPISRPNLTFSTLTVSNMSPEDSSIYLCSVVSQGAVGYTFGSGTRLTVV.

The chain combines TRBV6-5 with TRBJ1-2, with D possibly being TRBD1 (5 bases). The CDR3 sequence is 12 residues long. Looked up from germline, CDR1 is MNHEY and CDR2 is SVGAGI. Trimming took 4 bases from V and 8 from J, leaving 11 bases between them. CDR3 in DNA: TGTGCCAGCAGTTCCGCAGGGCGAGGCTACACCTTC. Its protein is CASSSAGRGYTF.

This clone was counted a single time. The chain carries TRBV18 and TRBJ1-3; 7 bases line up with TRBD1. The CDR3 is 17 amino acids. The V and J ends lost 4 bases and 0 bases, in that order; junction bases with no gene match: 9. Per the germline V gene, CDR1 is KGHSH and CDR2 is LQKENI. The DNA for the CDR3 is TGTGCCAGCTCACGTATGATTCCAGGGGGCTCTGGAAACACCATATATTTT. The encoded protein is CASSRMIPGGSGNTIYF.